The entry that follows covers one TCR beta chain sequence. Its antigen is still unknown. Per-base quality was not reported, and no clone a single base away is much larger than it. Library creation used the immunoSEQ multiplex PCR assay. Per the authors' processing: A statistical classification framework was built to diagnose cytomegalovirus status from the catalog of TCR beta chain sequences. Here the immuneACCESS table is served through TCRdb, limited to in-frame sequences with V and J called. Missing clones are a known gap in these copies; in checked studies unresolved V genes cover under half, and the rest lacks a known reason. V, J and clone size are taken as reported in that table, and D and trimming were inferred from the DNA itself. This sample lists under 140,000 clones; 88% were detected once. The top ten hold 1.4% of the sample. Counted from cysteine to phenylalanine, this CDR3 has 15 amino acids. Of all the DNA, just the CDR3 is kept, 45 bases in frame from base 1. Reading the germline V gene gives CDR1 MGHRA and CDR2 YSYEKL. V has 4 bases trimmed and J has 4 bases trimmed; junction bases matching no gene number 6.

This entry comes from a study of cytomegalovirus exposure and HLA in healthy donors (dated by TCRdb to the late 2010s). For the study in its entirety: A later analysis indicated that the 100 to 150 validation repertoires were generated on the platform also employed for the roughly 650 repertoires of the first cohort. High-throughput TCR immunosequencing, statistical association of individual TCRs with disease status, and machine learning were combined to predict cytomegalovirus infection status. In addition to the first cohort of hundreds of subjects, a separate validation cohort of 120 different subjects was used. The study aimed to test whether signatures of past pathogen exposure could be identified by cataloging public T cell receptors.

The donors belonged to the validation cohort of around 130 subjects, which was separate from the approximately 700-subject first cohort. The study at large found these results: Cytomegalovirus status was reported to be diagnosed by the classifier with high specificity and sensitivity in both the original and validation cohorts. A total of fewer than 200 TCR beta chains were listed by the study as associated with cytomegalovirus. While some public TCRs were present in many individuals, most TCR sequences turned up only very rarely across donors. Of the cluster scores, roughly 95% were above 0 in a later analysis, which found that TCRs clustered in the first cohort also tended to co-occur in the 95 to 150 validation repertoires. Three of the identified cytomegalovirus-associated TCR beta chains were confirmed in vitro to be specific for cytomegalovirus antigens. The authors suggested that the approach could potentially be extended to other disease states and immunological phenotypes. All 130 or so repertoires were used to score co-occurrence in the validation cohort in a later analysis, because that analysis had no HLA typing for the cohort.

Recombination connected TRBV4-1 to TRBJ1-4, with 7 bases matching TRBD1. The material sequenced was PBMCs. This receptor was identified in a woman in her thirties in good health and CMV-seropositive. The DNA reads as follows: TGCGCCAGCAGCCGAGGGACAGCTAATAATGAAAAACTGTTTTTT. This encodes CASSRGTANNEKLFF.